The next 21 T cell receptor beta chains were all read from a single sample in a study of blood T cell repertoires in COVID-19. The table came from immunoSEQ multiplex PCR; TCRdb's copy has only in-frame clones and leaves some out. The repertoire has about 68,000 clones, 80% of them found once; the top ten carry approximately 12%. Material: peripheral blood. All receptors come from a human donor in a cohort sampled during active COVID-19.

This chain links TRBV5-8 with TRBJ2-3; 8 bases map to TRBD1. V was clipped by 4 bases and J by 3 bases; unmatched bases: 13. Germline V lookup: CDR1 SGHTS, CDR2 YDEGEE. The CDR3 consists of 17 residues. The CDR3 sequence is CASSLPRGQGGTDTQYF. The CDR3 DNA is TGTGCCAGCAGCCTCCCCAGAGGACAGGGTGGGACAGATACGCAGTATTTT.

The chain's CDR3 is CASSLQAGTGDGYTF. The CDR3 region has the DNA TGTGCCAGTAGTCTACAAGCCGGGACAGGGGACGGCTACACCTTC. The chain is built from TRBV19 and TRBJ1-2, with TRBD1 identical over 10 bases. The germline V gene encodes CDR1 LNHDA and CDR2 SQIVND (reference sequence). CDR3 length: 15 residues. The J segment lost 8 bases and the V segment lost 5 bases, leaving 11 bases of the junction unmatched.

The rearrangement joins TRBV6-1 to TRBJ2-3, with TRBD1 matching 9 bases. In germline, CDR1 is MNHNS, CDR2 SASEGT. Trimming cost V 3 bases and J 6 bases; bases outside gene matches: 7. The CDR3 runs to 15 residues. CDR3 nucleotides: TGTGCCAGCAGTGAGCCACAGGGGGCGAAGGATACGCAGTATTTT. Translated, it gives CASSEPQGAKDTQYF.

The V gene is TRBV15, the J gene TRBJ2-5; D unclear. The germline V gene has CDR1 LNHNV and CDR2 YYDKDF (reference sequence). Between the trimmed V and J ends, which lost 1 base and 5 bases, there was a span of 14 bases. This CDR3 has 15 residues. The CDR3 nucleotides read TGTGCCACCAGCAGAGGTCGGGTAGCTAAGGAGACCCAGTACTTC. This encodes CATSRGRVAKETQYF.

The chain employs TRBV29-1 and TRBJ1-1, with D perhaps TRBD1 (5 bases). Germline V gene data show CDR1 as SQVTM and CDR2 as ANQGSEA. The CDR3 runs to 12 residues. Trimming left V 3 bases short and J 8 bases short, with 13 bases between. The CDR3 region has the DNA TGCAGCGTTGAGTCCTGGGGCAGGGAAGCTTTCTTT. As protein: CSVESWGREAFF.

The gene calls are TRBV7-8 and TRBJ1-1; maybe TRBD1 (5 bases). V lost 1 base, J lost 5 bases, and 8 bases lay in between. The CDR3 length is 13 residues. CDR1 is SGHVS and CDR2 is FQNEAQ in the germline V gene. CDR3 protein: CASSLVRGTEAFF. The CDR3 region has the DNA TGTGCCAGCAGCTTAGTGCGGGGGACTGAAGCTTTCTTT. The full variable domain, in which reference TRBV7-8 and TRBJ1-1 provide the parts outside the CDR3, is GAGVSQSPRYKVAKRGQDVALRCDPISGHVSLFWYQQALGQGPEFLTYFQNEAQLDKSGLPSDRFFAERPEGSVSTLKIQRTQQEDSAVYLCASSLVRGTEAFFGQGTRLTVV.

This clone was seen a single time. This rearrangement joins TRBV3-1 (or the pseudogene TRBV3-2) to TRBJ1-1; the D gene is possibly TRBD1 (6 bases). Trimming took off 2 bases at V and 2 bases at J, with 9 bases between the two ends. CDR1 is LGHDT and CDR2 is YNNKEL in the germline V gene (reference sequence). The CDR3 covers 14 residues. Written as DNA, the CDR3 is TGTGCCAGCAGCCAACCAGGGACAAACACTGAAGCTTTCTTT. Encoded protein: CASSQPGTNTEAFF.

This chain links TRBV5-1 with TRBJ1-3; 7 bases match TRBD1. Germline CDR1 and CDR2: SGHRS and YFSETQ. CDR3 size: 16 residues. V was pared by 3 bases and J by 0 bases, with 6 bases of the junction left unmatched. The chain's CDR3 is CASSSSGQSSGNTIYF. The CDR3 DNA sequence: TGCGCCAGCAGCTCCTCGGGACAGAGCTCTGGAAACACCATATATTTT.

The rearrangement joins TRBV2 to TRBJ1-5; D might be TRBD1 (5 bases). The CDR3 totals 14 residues. The germline V and J ends were trimmed by 2 bases and 7 bases, with 12 bases remaining between them. The germline V gene has CDR1 SNHLY and CDR2 FYNNEI. The CDR3 loop is CASSETDIGQPQHF. The DNA for the CDR3 is TGTGCCAGCAGTGAAACGGACATCGGACAGCCCCAGCATTTT. The whole variable domain, filled in from reference TRBV2 and TRBJ1-5, reads EPEVTQTPSHQVTQMGQEVILRCVPISNHLYFYWYRQILGQKVEFLVSFYNNEISEKSEIFDDQFSVERPDGSNFTLKIRSTKLEDSAMYFCASSETDIGQPQHFGDGTRLSIL.

This rearrangement joins TRBV4-1 to TRBJ2-3; 13 bases are shared with TRBD2. There are 15 residues in the CDR3. V lost 1 base and J lost 7; bases outside the gene matches: 2. In germline, CDR1 is MGHRA, CDR2 YSYEKL. Written as DNA, the CDR3 is TGCGCCAGCAGCCAAGGGACTAGCGGGAGTTATACGCAGTATTTT. Its translation is CASSQGTSGSYTQYF.

The chain carries TRBV9 and TRBJ2-6, with D perhaps TRBD1 (6 bases). CDR1 SGDLS and CDR2 YYNGEE come from the germline V gene. CDR3 length: 17 residues. Trimming left V 3 bases short and J 0 bases short, with 13 bases between. CDR3 in amino acids: CASSARQAYSGANVLTF. Written as DNA, the CDR3 is TGTGCCAGCAGCGCCAGACAGGCGTACTCTGGGGCCAACGTCCTGACTTTC.

This rearrangement joins TRBV5-6 to TRBJ2-4; D perhaps matches TRBD2 (5 bases). The CDR3 totals 12 residues. Germline lookup yields CDR1 SGHDT and CDR2 YYEEEE. Trimming stripped 1 base from V and 10 bases from J, with 9 bases between. The CDR3 nucleotides read TGTGCCAGCAGCTTGCGGGGTGCGATTCAGTACTTC. As protein: CASSLRGAIQYF.

The chain joins TRBV19 to TRBJ1-6; D may be TRBD1 (5 bases). From germline, CDR1 is LNHDA and CDR2 SQIVND (reference sequence). The V end was cut by 4 bases, the J end by 11 bases, with 24 bases between. This CDR3 is built from 17 residues. CDR3 nucleotides: TGTGCCAGTAGTACAACCCTCGGACGGGGACTTGGGGCACCCCTCCACTTT. This codes for CASSTTLGRGLGAPLHF.

The CDR3 DNA follows: TGCAGCGCCGGACTAGCCAACTCCTACAATGAGCAGTTCTTC. Protein product: CSAGLANSYNEQFF. The chain has TRBV29-1 and TRBJ2-1; the match to TRBD2 covers 8 bases. V lost 7 bases to trimming and J lost 0 bases; unmatched junction nucleotides: 5. CDR1 and CDR2 (germline): SQVTM, ANQGSEA. The CDR3 length is 14 residues.

V is TRBV5-6 and J is TRBJ2-5; weak D call: TRBD1 (6 bases). V dropped 1 base and J dropped 4 bases, with 11 bases sitting between them. CDR3 length equals 14 residues. Germline-derived CDR1 and CDR2 are SGHDT and YYEEEE. The CDR3 nucleotides are TGTGCCAGCAGCTTGCCAGGGGAGTCAGAGACCCAGTACTTC. Translation gives CASSLPGESETQYF.

This chain links TRBV2 with TRBJ2-1; D possibly corresponds to TRBD2 (6 bases). This CDR3 is built from 13 residues. The ends were cut back, 1 base at V and 10 bases at J, with 11 bases in the middle. Germline V gene lookup returns CDR1 SNHLY and CDR2 FYNNEI. CDR3 amino acids: CASSEVVGGEQFF. In DNA, the CDR3 is TGTGCCAGCAGTGAAGTTGTTGGAGGGGAGCAGTTCTTC.

The CDR3 sequence: CASSSGTSGRAFYEQYV. The CDR3 bases are TGTGCCAGCAGCTCCGGGACTAGCGGGAGGGCCTTCTACGAGCAGTACGTC. This sequence joins TRBV5-5 and TRBJ2-7, with TRBD2 matching over 16 bases. V lost 3 bases to trimming and J lost 3 bases; unmatched junction nucleotides: 6. The CDR3 is made up of 17 amino acids. Germline V lookup: CDR1 SGHKS, CDR2 YYEKEE (reference sequence).

The chain recombines TRBV5-1 with TRBJ1-1; TRBD1 agrees at 8 bases. The germline CDR1 and CDR2 sequences are SGHRS and YFSETQ. There are 15 residues in the CDR3. Unmatched junction bases numbered 11, after V lost 4 bases and J lost 6 bases. The CDR3: CASSPHTGGSAEAFF. The CDR3 DNA is TGCGCCAGCAGCCCTCATACAGGGGGTAGCGCTGAAGCTTTCTTT.

V is TRBV5-1 and J is TRBJ1-4, with D hard to call. Germline CDR1 and CDR2: SGHRS and YFSETQ. The CDR3 has 14 amino acids. The V end lost 2 bases, the J end lost 0 bases, and 5 bases lay between the germline ends. In DNA form, the CDR3 reads TGCGCCAGCAGCTTCGGTGCAACTAATGAAAAACTGTTTTTT. Its protein product is CASSFGATNEKLFF.

The chain has TRBV6-5 and TRBJ1-5; a weak D match, TRBD1 (5 bases). V was trimmed by 4 bases and J by 5 bases, leaving 12 bases between them. The germline V gene encodes CDR1 MNHEY and CDR2 SVGAGI. The CDR3 consists of 14 residues. The chain's CDR3 is CASSSRGLYQPQHF. Here the CDR3 DNA reads TGTGCCAGCAGTTCACGGGGGTTATATCAGCCCCAGCATTTT.

The chain uses TRBV29-1 and TRBJ1-1; D might be TRBD1 (6 bases). Germline values: CDR1 SQVTM, CDR2 ANQGSEA. The CDR3 spans 12 residues. V lost 0 bases to trimming and J lost 10 bases, with 12 bases between them. The CDR3 loop reads CSVEENQGRAFF. The CDR3 DNA follows: TGCAGCGTTGAAGAAAATCAGGGGCGAGCTTTCTTT.